The 29 T cell receptor beta chains below come from one sample, sequenced in a study of control samples from healthy donors and cancer patients. Clones were sequenced by immunoSEQ multiplex PCR, and TCRdb holds only the in-frame ones, with some missing. In the table there are about 130,000 clones, approximately 91% of which are singletons. Source material: blood. Every receptor here comes from a man aged 45 to 65 in good health.

V and J are TRBV5-1 and TRBJ2-7; tentatively, D is TRBD1 (5 bases). CDR1 and CDR2 (germline): SGHRS, YFSETQ. Trimming stripped 2 bases from V and 7 bases from J, with 19 bases between. CDR3 length: 15 amino acids. CDR3 in DNA: TGCGCCAGCAGCTTTGGTACAGGAGAAGTTGGAGAGCAGTACTTC. This gives the protein CASSFGTGEVGEQYF.

The rearrangement links TRBV7-3 to TRBJ1-1; D gene unclear. CDR1 is SGHTA and CDR2 is FQGTGA in the germline V gene. CDR3 length equals 13 residues. The CDR3 sequence: CASSAAGDTEAFF. In nucleotides, the CDR3 is TGTGCTTCCTCCGCCGCAGGAGACACTGAAGCTTTCTTT. The full variable domain, its missing parts supplied by reference TRBV7-3 and TRBJ1-1, is GAGVSQTPSNKVTEKGKYVELRCDPISGHTALYWYRQSLGQGPEFLIYFQGTGAADDSGLPNDRFFAVRPEGSVSTLKIQRTERGDSAVYLCASSAAGDTEAFFGQGTRLTVV.

As regards this clone: Other DNA sequences in this sample translate to the same CDR3. V usage is TRBV5-4 and J usage is TRBJ1-2; no firm D call. CDR3 size: 13 residues. Per the germline V gene, CDR1 is SGHNT and CDR2 is YYREEE (reference sequence). The germline V and J ends were trimmed by 0 bases and 6 bases, with 9 bases remaining between them. The CDR3 sequence: CASSLDQTDGYTF. CDR3 coding DNA: TGTGCCAGCAGCTTGGACCAGACTGATGGCTACACCTTC.

The rearrangement uses TRBV11-2 and TRBJ1-6, with TRBD1 matching over 8 bases. The CDR3 runs 15 residues. The germline CDR1 and CDR2 sequences are SGHAT and FQNNGV. The J segment lost 8 bases and the V segment lost 5 bases, leaving 8 bases of the junction unmatched. CDR3 protein: CASSVRTGRDSPLHF. CDR3 nucleotide sequence: TGTGCCAGCAGCGTTCGGACAGGGAGAGATTCACCCCTCCACTTT.

The V and J genes are TRBV28 and TRBJ2-2; D gene uncertain. Germline loops: CDR1 MDHEN, CDR2 SYDVKM. There are 10 residues in the CDR3. The V gene lost 5 bases and the J gene lost 8 bases, with 3 bases spanning the gap. The CDR3 region has the DNA TGTGCCAGCAGTGAGGGGGAGCTGTTTTTT. Translation: CASSEGELFF.

This clone has only one observation. The V gene is TRBV30, the J gene TRBJ2-5, with 9 positions matching TRBD2. J gave up 1 base and V 1 base, and 10 bases lay outside the gene matches. This CDR3 contains 17 residues. Looked up from germline, CDR1 is GTSNPN and CDR2 is SVGIG (reference sequence). The chain's CDR3 is CAWSEKGTSPSQETQYF. CDR3 sequence (DNA): TGTGCCTGGAGTGAAAAAGGGACTAGCCCGTCCCAAGAGACCCAGTACTTC.

The chain employs TRBV3-1 (or the pseudogene TRBV3-2) and TRBJ2-2; D is perhaps TRBD2 (6 bases). CDR3 size: 16 residues. The germline gives CDR1 LGHDT, CDR2 YNNKEL (reference sequence). Trimming took 5 bases from V and 3 from J, leaving 16 bases between them. This CDR3 reads CASSKPVWGDTGELFF. As DNA, the CDR3 is TGTGCCAGCAGCAAGCCGGTTTGGGGGGACACCGGGGAGCTGTTTTTT.

CDR3 loop: CASSPASGGTYEQYF. The DNA of the CDR3 is TGCGCCAGCAGCCCTGCTAGCGGGGGAACCTACGAGCAGTACTTC. The gene calls are TRBV4-1 and TRBJ2-7; 10 nucleotides align to TRBD2. Germline V gene data show CDR1 as MGHRA and CDR2 as YSYEKL. J gave up 2 bases and V 4 bases, and 5 bases lay outside the gene matches. This CDR3 is 15 amino acids long.

The rearrangement joins TRBV10-2 to TRBJ1-3, with D unresolved. The CDR3 has 13 residues. Deletions cut 3 bases from V and 1 base from J, with 4 bases between. CDR1 WSHSY and CDR2 SAAADI come from the germline V gene. The CDR3 nucleotides are TGCGCCAGCAGTGACAGGTCTGGAAACACCATATATTTT. The encoded protein is CASSDRSGNTIYF.

The CDR3 protein is CSVGYGWSTNEKLFF. As DNA, the CDR3 is TGCAGCGTTGGTTATGGGTGGTCAACTAATGAAAAACTGTTTTTT. The chain is built from TRBV29-1 and TRBJ1-4; D gene uncertain. V was shortened by 4 bases and J by 0 bases, with 12 bases between the two germline ends. CDR3 length equals 15 residues. Germline V CDR1 and CDR2: SQVTM, ANQGSEA.

The chain has TRBV15 and TRBJ1-1; 7 nucleotides agree with TRBD1. CDR1 and CDR2 from the germline V gene are LNHNV and YYDKDF (reference sequence). The length of the CDR3 is 15 residues. Germline trimming cut 3 bases from V and 3 bases from J; bases unmatched to any gene: 7. The CDR3 spells CATSSLQGLDTEAFF. In DNA form, the CDR3 reads TGTGCCACCAGCAGTCTACAGGGGTTGGACACTGAAGCTTTCTTT.

This chain uses TRBV7-9 with TRBJ1-1; 9 nucleotides agree with TRBD1. This CDR3 has 16 residues. Losses at the gene ends were 5 bases for V and 6 bases for J; bases not matched to a gene: 13. The germline gives CDR1 SEHNR, CDR2 FQNEAQ (reference sequence). The CDR3 region is CASSLNRGRGEPEAFF. In nucleotides, the CDR3 is TGTGCCAGCAGCCTTAACAGGGGGCGAGGTGAGCCTGAAGCTTTCTTT.

This sequence joins TRBV18 and TRBJ2-1; 9 bases fit TRBD2. This CDR3 has 16 residues. V was clipped by 3 bases and J by 6 bases; unmatched bases: 9. Germline V gene sequence: CDR1 KGHSH, CDR2 LQKENI. This chain's CDR3 is CASSPLAGGPGNEQFF. As DNA, the CDR3 is TGTGCCAGCTCACCCCTTGCGGGGGGGCCTGGCAATGAGCAGTTCTTC.

The rearrangement uses TRBV5-4 and TRBJ2-1; a possible D gene is TRBD1 (5 bases). V was trimmed by 4 bases and J by 6 bases, leaving 17 bases between them. CDR1 is SGHNT and CDR2 is YYREEE in the germline V gene (reference sequence). The CDR3 is 15 residues long. CDR3 nucleotides: TGTGCCAGCAGCGCCTCGAGACAGAGCTCCAATGAGCAGTTCTTC. The encoded protein is CASSASRQSSNEQFF.

This sequence joins TRBV2 and TRBJ1-6, with D possibly being TRBD1 (5 bases). V lost 5 bases to trimming and J lost 6 bases, with 8 bases between them. The CDR3 is made up of 13 amino acids. The germline V gene has CDR1 SNHLY and CDR2 FYNNEI. The CDR3 DNA is TGTGCCAGCAGTCTCGGGGGTAATTCACCCCTCCACTTT. This sequence encodes CASSLGGNSPLHF.

This clone is a singleton in its sample. The chain recombines TRBV13 with TRBJ1-1; TRBD1 matches 7 bases. Germline V lookup: CDR1 PRHDT, CDR2 FYEKMQ (reference sequence). V lost 4 bases, J lost 5 bases, and 7 bases stayed unmatched. The length of the CDR3 is 14 residues. CDR3 protein: CASSSRGPRTEAFF. Written as DNA, the CDR3 is TGTGCCAGCAGCTCAAGGGGGCCGAGGACTGAAGCTTTCTTT.

The rearrangement uses TRBV11-2 and TRBJ2-7; D may be TRBD2 (7 bases). Germline V gene sequence: CDR1 SGHAT, CDR2 FQNNGV. This CDR3 spans 15 amino acids. Trimming took 2 bases from V and 2 from J, leaving 13 bases between them. In DNA, the CDR3 is TGTGCCAGCAGCTTAACGGGGGGCCGAACCTACGAGCAGTACTTC. This encodes CASSLTGGRTYEQYF.

This clone has a handful of counts. This chain links TRBV30 with TRBJ1-1, with a weak D call TRBD1 (5 bases). The germline gives CDR1 GTSNPN, CDR2 SVGIG (reference sequence). The CDR3 extends over 13 amino acids. V shed 4 bases and J shed 4 bases, with 13 bases lying between them. The CDR3, as DNA: TGTGCCTGGAAAAAGTCCGGGGGCACTGAAGCTTTCTTT. Its protein product is CAWKKSGGTEAFF.

V and J are TRBV5-4 and TRBJ2-3; D unclear. This CDR3 contains 16 residues. V gave up 4 bases and J gave up 0 bases, with 15 bases separating them. Germline CDR1 reads SGHNT; CDR2 reads YYREEE (reference sequence). CDR3 DNA sequence: TGTGCCAGCAGCCCTCACGGGTACCCTAGCACAGATACGCAGTATTTT. As protein: CASSPHGYPSTDTQYF.

The genes are TRBV2 and TRBJ2-7; 8 nucleotides align to TRBD1. Unmatched junction bases numbered 16, after V lost 6 bases and J lost 9 bases. Per the germline V gene, CDR1 is SNHLY and CDR2 is FYNNEI. The CDR3 extends over 15 amino acids. The CDR3 is CASRRQGIVLKGQYF. In nucleotides, the CDR3 is TGTGCCAGCAGGCGACAGGGGATTGTATTAAAGGGGCAGTACTTC.

The gene calls are TRBV5-4 and TRBJ1-3, with D tentatively TRBD1 (5 bases). CDR1 is SGHNT and CDR2 is YYREEE in the germline V gene (reference sequence). Deletions cut 9 bases from V and 4 bases from J, with 20 bases between. The CDR3 is 15 amino acids. CDR3 loop: CATSPPPGGGNTIYF. CDR3 sequence (DNA): TGTGCCACCTCGCCCCCACCGGGGGGGGGAAACACCATATATTTT.

The chain recombines TRBV18 with TRBJ1-2, with TRBD1 as a possible D gene (6 bases). CDR3 size: 13 residues. The V end was cut by 2 bases, the J end by 6 bases, with 10 bases between. Looked up from germline, CDR1 is KGHSH and CDR2 is LQKENI. The CDR3 region is CASSPSNRDGYTF. The CDR3 nucleotides are TGTGCCAGCTCACCATCAAACAGGGATGGCTACACCTTC.

The chain is built from TRBV19 and TRBJ1-1; no clear D. Germline CDR1 is LNHDA and CDR2 is SQIVND (reference sequence). The V and J ends lost 4 bases and 0 bases respectively, with 6 bases between them. CDR3 length: 13 residues. The CDR3 region is CASSRTMNTEAFF. CDR3 coding DNA: TGTGCCAGTAGTAGGACGATGAACACTGAAGCTTTCTTT. Together with reference TRBV19 and TRBJ1-1, the CDR3 gives the full variable domain: DGGITQSPKYLFRKEGQNVTLSCEQNLNHDAMYWYRQDPGQGLRLIYYSQIVNDFQKGDIAEGYSVSREKKESFPLTVTSAQKNPTAFYLCASSRTMNTEAFFGQGTRLTVV.

The genes are TRBV4-2 and TRBJ1-4; no reliable D call. This CDR3 has 15 amino acids. Trimming took 0 bases from V and 6 from J, leaving 11 bases between them. Germline V gives CDR1 LGHNA, CDR2 YNFKEQ. CDR3 in amino acids: CASSQDRSTDEKLFF. CDR3 nucleotide sequence: TGTGCCAGCAGCCAAGATCGGAGCACGGATGAAAAACTGTTTTTT.

This chain joins TRBV5-1 and TRBJ1-6, with a possible D match to TRBD1 (6 bases). The CDR3 is 15 amino acids. V lost 5 bases and J lost 10, with 19 bases in between. Germline loops: CDR1 SGHRS, CDR2 YFSETQ. The CDR3, as DNA: TGCGCCAGCAGTTCTGCCCGACAGGTGAACTCACCCCTCCACTTT. It translates to CASSSARQVNSPLHF. Looking up the rest from reference TRBV5-1 and TRBJ1-6 gives the full variable domain: KAGVTQTPRYLIKTRGQQVTLSCSPISGHRSVSWYQQTPGQGLQFLFEYFSETQRNKGNFPGRFSGRQFSNSRSEMNVSTLELGDSALYLCASSSARQVNSPLHFGNGTRLTVT.

The rearrangement uses TRBV11-2 and TRBJ2-2; no reliable D call. Germline V gene lookup returns CDR1 SGHAT and CDR2 FQNNGV. Trimming cost V 1 base and J 0 bases, with 6 bases left between them. CDR3 length: 15 residues. CDR3 nucleotides: TGTGCCAGCAGCTTAGTGACATCGAACACCGGGGAGCTGTTTTTT. Protein sequence: CASSLVTSNTGELFF.

The chain uses TRBV5-1 and TRBJ1-6; 7 nucleotides line up with TRBD1. V gave up 4 bases and J gave up 5 bases; unmatched junction bases: 6. The CDR3 covers 15 residues. Germline V gene data show CDR1 as SGHRS and CDR2 as YFSETQ. The CDR3 region has the DNA TGCGCCAGCAGCCCCAGGGGGTTAGATAATTCACCCCTCCACTTT. It specifies CASSPRGLDNSPLHF.

The chain links TRBV28 to TRBJ1-4, with D unresolved. CDR3 length: 13 residues. Germline V gives CDR1 MDHEN, CDR2 SYDVKM. V lost 8 bases to trimming and J lost 3 bases, with 10 bases between them. CDR3 sequence: CASEGGPNEKLFF. DNA of the CDR3: TGTGCCAGCGAAGGCGGGCCTAATGAAAAACTGTTTTTT.

The rearrangement uses TRBV28 and TRBJ1-1; D gene uncertain. The CDR3 runs 11 residues. Germline V gene lookup returns CDR1 MDHEN and CDR2 SYDVKM. With 1 base removed from V and 7 bases from J, the gap between germline ends came to 4 bases. The CDR3 loop reads CASSLSDEAFF. For the CDR3, the DNA is TGTGCCAGCAGTTTATCAGATGAAGCTTTCTTT.